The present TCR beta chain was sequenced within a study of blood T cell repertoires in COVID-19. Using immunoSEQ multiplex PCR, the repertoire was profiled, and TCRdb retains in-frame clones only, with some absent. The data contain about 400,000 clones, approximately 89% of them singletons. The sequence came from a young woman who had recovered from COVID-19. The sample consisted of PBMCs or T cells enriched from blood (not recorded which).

This CDR3 is CASSQQPSSGGYSGANVLTF. The CDR3 DNA follows: TGCGCCAGCAGCCAGCAGCCCTCTAGCGGGGGCTACTCTGGGGCCAACGTCCTGACTTTC. The chain joins TRBV4-1 to TRBJ2-6, with 10 bases identical to TRBD2. V lost 3 bases to trimming and J lost 0 bases; unmatched junction nucleotides: 11. Germline V gives CDR1 MGHRA, CDR2 YSYEKL. The CDR3 runs 20 residues.